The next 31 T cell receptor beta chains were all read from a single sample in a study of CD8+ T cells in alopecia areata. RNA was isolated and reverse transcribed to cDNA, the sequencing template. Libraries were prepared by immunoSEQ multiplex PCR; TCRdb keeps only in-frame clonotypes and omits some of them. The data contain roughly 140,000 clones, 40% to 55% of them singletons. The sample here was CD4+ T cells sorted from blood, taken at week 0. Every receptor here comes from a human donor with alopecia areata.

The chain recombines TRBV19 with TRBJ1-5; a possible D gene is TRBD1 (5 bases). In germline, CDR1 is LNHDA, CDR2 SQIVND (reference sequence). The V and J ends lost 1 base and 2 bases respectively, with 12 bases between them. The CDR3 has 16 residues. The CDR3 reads CASSIGGRGGNQPQHF. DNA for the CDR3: TGTGCCAGTAGTATAGGTGGAAGGGGCGGCAATCAGCCCCAGCATTTT.

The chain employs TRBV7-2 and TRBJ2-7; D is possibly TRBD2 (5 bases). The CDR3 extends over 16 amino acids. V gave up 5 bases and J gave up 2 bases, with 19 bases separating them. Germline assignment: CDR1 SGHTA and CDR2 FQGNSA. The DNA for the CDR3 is TGTGCCAGCAGCACAAAAGCGGACCCCGCCGCCTACGAGCAGTACTTC. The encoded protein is CASSTKADPAAYEQYF. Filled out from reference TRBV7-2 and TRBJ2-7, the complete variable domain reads GAGVSQSPSNKVTEKGKDVELRCDPISGHTALYWYRQSLGQGLEFLIYFQGNSAPDKSGLPSDRFSAERTGGSVSTLTIQRTQQEDSAVYLCASSTKADPAAYEQYFGPGTRLTVT.

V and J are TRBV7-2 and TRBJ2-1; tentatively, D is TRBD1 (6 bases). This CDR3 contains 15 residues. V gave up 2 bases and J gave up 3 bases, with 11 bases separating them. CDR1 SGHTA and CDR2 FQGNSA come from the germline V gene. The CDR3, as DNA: TGTGCCAGCAGCTTAATCAGGGGTGGCTACAATGAGCAGTTCTTC. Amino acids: CASSLIRGGYNEQFF.

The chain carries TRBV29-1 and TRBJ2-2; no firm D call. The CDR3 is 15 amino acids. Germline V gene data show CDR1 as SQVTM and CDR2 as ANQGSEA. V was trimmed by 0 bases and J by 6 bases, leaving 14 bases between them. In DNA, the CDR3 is TGCAGCGTTGAAGACAGGTCCCGGGCCGCCGGGGAGCTGTTTTTT. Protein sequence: CSVEDRSRAAGELFF.

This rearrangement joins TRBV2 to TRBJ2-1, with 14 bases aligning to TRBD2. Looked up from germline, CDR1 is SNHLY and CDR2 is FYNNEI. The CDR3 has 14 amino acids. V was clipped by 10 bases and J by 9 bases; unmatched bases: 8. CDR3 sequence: CATFGLAGGIEQFF. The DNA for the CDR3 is TGTGCCACCTTCGGACTAGCGGGAGGAATTGAGCAGTTCTTC.

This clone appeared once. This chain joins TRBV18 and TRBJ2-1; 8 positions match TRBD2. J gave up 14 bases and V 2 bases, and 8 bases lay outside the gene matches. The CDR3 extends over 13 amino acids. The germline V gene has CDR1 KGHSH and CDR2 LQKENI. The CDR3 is CASSPASGSTEFF. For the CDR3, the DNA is TGTGCCAGCTCACCAGCGAGCGGGAGTACTGAGTTCTTC.

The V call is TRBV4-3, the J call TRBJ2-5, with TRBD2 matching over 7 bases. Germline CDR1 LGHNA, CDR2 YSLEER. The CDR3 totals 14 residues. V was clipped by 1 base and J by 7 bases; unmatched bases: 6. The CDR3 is CASSQVFREGTQYF. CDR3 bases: TGCGCCAGCAGCCAAGTTTTCAGGGAGGGGACCCAGTACTTC.

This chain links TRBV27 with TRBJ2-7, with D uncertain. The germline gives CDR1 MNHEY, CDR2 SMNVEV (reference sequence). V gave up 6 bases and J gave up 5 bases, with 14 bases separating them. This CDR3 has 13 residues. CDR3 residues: CASRQQAGNEQYF. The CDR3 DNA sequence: TGTGCCAGCAGACAGCAGGCTGGGAACGAGCAGTACTTC.

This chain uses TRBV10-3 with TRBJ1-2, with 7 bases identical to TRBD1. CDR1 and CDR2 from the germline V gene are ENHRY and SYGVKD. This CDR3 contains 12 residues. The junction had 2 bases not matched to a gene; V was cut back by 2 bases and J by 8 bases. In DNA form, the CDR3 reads TGTGCCATCAGTGAGACAGGGGACGGCTACACCTTC. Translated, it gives CAISETGDGYTF.

For the CDR3, the DNA is TGTGCCAGCAGTGAAGCCAGGGTCCGCACCGGGGAGCTGTTTTTT. It encodes CASSEARVRTGELFF. The chain is built from TRBV2 and TRBJ2-2; a weak D match, TRBD1 (5 bases). The V end was cut by 0 bases, the J end by 4 bases, with 9 bases between. The germline V gene encodes CDR1 SNHLY and CDR2 FYNNEI. The CDR3 covers 15 residues.

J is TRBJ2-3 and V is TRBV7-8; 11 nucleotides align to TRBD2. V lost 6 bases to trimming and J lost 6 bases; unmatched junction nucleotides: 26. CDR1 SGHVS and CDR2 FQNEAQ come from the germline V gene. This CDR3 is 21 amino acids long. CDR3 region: CASSQRPSGLAGGRRTDTQYF. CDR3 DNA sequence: TGTGCCAGCAGTCAACGTCCTTCCGGGCTAGCGGGAGGACGGAGAACCGATACGCAGTATTTT. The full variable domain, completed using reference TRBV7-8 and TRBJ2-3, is GAGVSQSPRYKVAKRGQDVALRCDPISGHVSLFWYQQALGQGPEFLTYFQNEAQLDKSGLPSDRFFAERPEGSVSTLKIQRTQQEDSAVYLCASSQRPSGLAGGRRTDTQYFGPGTRLTVL.

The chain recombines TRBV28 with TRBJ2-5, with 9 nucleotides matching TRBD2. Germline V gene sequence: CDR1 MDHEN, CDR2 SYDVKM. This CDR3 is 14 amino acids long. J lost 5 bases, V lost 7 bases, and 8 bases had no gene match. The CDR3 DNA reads TGTGCCAGCATGAGCGGGGGGCGCAGGGAGACCCAGTACTTC. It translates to CASMSGGRRETQYF. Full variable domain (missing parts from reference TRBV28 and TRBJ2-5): DVKVTQSSRYLVKRTGEKVFLECVQDMDHENMFWYRQDPGLGLRLIYFSYDVKMKEKGDIPEGYSVSREKKERFSLILESASTNQTSMYLCASMSGGRRETQYFGPGTRLLVL.

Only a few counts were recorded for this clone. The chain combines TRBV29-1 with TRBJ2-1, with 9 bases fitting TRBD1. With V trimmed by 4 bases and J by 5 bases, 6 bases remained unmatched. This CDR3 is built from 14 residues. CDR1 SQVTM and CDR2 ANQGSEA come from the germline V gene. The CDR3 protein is CSVVGDRVNNEQFF. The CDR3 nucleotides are TGCAGCGTTGTAGGGGACAGGGTAAACAATGAGCAGTTCTTC.

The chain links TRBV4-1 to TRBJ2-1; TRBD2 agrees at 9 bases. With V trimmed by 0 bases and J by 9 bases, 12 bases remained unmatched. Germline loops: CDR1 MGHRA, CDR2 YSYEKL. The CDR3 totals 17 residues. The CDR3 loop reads CASSQEEGGRARSEQFF. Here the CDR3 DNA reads TGCGCCAGCAGCCAAGAGGAGGGCGGGAGGGCCCGAAGTGAGCAGTTCTTC.

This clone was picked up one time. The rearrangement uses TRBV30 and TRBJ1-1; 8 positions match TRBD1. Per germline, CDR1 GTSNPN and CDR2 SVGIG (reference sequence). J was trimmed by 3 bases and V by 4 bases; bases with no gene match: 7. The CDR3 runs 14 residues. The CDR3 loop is CAWILQGAHTEAFF. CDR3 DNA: TGTGCCTGGATTCTGCAGGGGGCTCACACTGAAGCTTTCTTT. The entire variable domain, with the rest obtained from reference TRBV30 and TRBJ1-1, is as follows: SQTIHQWPATLVQPVGSPLSLECTVEGTSNPNLYWYRQAAGRGLQLLFYSVGIGQISSEVPQNLSASRPQDRQFILSSKKLLLSDSGFYLCAWILQGAHTEAFFGQGTRLTVV.

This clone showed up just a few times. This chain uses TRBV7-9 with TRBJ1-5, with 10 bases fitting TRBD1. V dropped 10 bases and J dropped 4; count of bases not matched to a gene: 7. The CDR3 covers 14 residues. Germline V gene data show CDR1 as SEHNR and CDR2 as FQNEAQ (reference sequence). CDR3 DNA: TGTGCCACTCAAGGGACAGGGGTTAATCAGCCCCAGCATTTT. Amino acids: CATQGTGVNQPQHF. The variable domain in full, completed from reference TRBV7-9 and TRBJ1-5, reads DTGVSQNPRHKITKRGQNVTFRCDPISEHNRLYWYRQTLGQGPEFLTYFQNEAQLEKSRLLSDRFSAERPKGSFSTLEIQRTEQGDSAMYLCATQGTGVNQPQHFGDGTRLSIL.

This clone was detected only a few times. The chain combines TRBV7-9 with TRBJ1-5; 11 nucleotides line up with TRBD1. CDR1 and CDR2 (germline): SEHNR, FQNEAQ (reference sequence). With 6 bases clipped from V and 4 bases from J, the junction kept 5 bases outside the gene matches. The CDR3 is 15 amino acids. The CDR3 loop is CASSPDRGRNQPQHF. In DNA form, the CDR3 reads TGTGCCAGCAGTCCGGACAGGGGGCGGAATCAGCCCCAGCATTTT.

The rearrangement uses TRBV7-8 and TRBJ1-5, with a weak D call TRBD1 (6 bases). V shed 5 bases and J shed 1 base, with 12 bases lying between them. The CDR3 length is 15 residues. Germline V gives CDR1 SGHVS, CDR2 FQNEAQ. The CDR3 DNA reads TGTGCCAGCAGCCATAAGAGGGGGAGCAATCAGCCCCAGCATTTT. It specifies CASSHKRGSNQPQHF.

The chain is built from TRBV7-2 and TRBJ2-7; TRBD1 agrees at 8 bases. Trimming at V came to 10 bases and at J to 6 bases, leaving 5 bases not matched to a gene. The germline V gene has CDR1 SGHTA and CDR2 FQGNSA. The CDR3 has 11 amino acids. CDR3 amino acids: CATADRVEQYF. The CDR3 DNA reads TGTGCCACCGCGGACAGGGTCGAGCAGTACTTC.

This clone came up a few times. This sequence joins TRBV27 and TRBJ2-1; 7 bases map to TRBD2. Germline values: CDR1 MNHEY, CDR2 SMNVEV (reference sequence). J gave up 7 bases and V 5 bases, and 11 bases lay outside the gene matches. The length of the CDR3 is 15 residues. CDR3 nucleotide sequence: TGTGCCAGCAGTCCCCGGGGCGGGAGACGGAATGAGCAGTTCTTC. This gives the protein CASSPRGGRRNEQFF.

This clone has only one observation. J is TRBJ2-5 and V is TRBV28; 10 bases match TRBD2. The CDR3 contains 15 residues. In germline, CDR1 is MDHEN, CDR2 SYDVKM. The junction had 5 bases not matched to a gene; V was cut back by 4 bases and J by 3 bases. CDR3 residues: CASSSSGLAEETQYF. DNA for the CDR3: TGTGCCAGCAGTTCTAGTGGACTAGCGGAAGAGACCCAGTACTTC.

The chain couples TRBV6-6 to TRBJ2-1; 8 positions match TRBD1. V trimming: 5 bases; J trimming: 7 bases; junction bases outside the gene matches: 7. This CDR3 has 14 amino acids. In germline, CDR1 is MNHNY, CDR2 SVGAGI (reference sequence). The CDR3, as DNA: TGTGCCAGCAGTCTGGACAGGGAAAGAAATGAGCAGTTCTTC. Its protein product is CASSLDRERNEQFF.

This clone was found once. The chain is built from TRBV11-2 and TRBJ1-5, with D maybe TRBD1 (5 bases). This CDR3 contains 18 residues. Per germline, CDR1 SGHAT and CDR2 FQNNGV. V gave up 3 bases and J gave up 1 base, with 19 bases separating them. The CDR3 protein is CASSFGTGGANSNQPQHF. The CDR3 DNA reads TGTGCCAGCAGCTTTGGGACTGGAGGGGCAAACAGCAATCAGCCCCAGCATTTT.

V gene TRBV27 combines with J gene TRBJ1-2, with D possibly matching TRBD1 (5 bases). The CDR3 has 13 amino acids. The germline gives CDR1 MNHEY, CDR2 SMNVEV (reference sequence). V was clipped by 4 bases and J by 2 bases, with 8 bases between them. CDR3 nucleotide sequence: TGTGCCAGCAGTTCGACAGCCAACTATGGCTACACCTTC. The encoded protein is CASSSTANYGYTF.

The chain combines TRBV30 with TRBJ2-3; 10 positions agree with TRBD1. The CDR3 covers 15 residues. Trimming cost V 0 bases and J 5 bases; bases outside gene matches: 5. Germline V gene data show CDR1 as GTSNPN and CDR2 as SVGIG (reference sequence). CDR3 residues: CAWSVPRTGGDTQYF. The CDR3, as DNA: TGTGCCTGGAGTGTACCAAGGACAGGGGGAGATACGCAGTATTTT.

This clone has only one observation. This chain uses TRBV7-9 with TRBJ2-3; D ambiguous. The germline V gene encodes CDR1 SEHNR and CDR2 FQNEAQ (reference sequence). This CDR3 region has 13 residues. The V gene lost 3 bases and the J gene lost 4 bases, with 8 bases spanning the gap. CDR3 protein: CASSFSTADTQYF. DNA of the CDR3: TGTGCCAGCAGCTTCTCCACGGCAGATACGCAGTATTTT. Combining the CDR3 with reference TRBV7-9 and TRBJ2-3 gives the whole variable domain DTGVSQNPRHKITKRGQNVTFRCDPISEHNRLYWYRQTLGQGPEFLTYFQNEAQLEKSRLLSDRFSAERPKGSFSTLEIQRTEQGDSAMYLCASSFSTADTQYFGPGTRLTVL.

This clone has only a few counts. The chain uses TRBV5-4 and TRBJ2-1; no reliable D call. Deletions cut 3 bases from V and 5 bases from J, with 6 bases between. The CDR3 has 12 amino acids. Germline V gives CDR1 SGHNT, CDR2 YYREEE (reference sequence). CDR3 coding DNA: TGTGCCAGCAGCTCCTCGGACAATGAGCAGTTCTTC. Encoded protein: CASSSSDNEQFF.

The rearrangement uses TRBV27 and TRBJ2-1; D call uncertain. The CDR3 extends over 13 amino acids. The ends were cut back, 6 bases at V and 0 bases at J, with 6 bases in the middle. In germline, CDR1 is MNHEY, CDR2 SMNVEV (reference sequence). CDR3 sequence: CASRGLSYNEQFF. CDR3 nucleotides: TGTGCCAGCAGGGGCCTCTCCTACAATGAGCAGTTCTTC.

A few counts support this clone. The CDR3 coding sequence is TGCGCCAGCAGCTTGACGACCAGGGGTACTGAAGCTTTCTTT. The encoded protein is CASSLTTRGTEAFF. The chain recombines TRBV5-1 with TRBJ1-1, with D maybe TRBD1 (6 bases). This CDR3 is built from 14 residues. Trimming left V 1 base short and J 5 bases short, with 12 bases between. Germline V lookup: CDR1 SGHRS, CDR2 YFSETQ.

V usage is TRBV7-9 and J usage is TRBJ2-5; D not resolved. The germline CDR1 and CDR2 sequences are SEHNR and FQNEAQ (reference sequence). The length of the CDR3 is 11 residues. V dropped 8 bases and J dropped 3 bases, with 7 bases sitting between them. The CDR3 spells CASGSKETQYF. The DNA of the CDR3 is TGTGCCAGCGGCAGTAAAGAGACCCAGTACTTC.

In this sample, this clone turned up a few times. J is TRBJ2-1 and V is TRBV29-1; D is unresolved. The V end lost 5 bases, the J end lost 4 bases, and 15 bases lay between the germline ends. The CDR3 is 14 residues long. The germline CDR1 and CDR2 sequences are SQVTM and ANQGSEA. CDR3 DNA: TGCAGCGTTCGTGGCGGCGGAACTTACAATGAGCAGTTCTTC. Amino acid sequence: CSVRGGGTYNEQFF.